The subject of this entry is one T cell receptor (beta chain). Libraries were prepared by immunoSEQ multiplex PCR; TCRdb keeps only in-frame clonotypes and omits some of them. There are 26,000 or so clones in the sample; approximately 89% occur only once, and 16% lies in the top ten. CDR1 is SGHTA, CDR2 FQGNSA, per germline. V was clipped by 4 bases and J by 3 bases, with 16 bases between them. The CDR3 contains 15 residues. These data are taken from a study of T cell changes during pregnancy in multiple sclerosis. The receptor was isolated from a female donor with multiple sclerosis, enrolled in a pregnancy study. This rearrangement joins TRBV7-2 to TRBJ2-7, with a possible D match to TRBD2 (6 bases). The specimen was CD8+ T cells from peripheral blood mononuclear cells, collected in the second trimester of pregnancy. The chain's CDR3 is CASSSPSGTGYEQYF. In nucleotides, the CDR3 is TGTGCCAGCAGCTCCCCCTCCGGGACTGGCTACGAGCAGTACTTC.